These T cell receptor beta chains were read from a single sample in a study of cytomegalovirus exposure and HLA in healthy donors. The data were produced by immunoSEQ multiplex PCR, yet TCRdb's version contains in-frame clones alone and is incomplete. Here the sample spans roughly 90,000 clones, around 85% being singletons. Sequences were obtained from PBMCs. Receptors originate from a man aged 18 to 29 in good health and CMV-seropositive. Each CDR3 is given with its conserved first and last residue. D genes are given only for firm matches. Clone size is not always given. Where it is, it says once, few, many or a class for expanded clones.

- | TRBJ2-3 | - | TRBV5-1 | CASSLTQGNTDTQYF | TGCGCCAGCAGCTTGACACAGGGAAACACAGATACGCAGTATTTT
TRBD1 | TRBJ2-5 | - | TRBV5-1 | CASSLRTGGQETQYF | TGCGCCAGCAGCTTACGGACAGGGGGCCAAGAGACCCAGTACTTC
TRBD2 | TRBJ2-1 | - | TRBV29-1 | CSVEGASGTINEQFF | TGCAGCGTTGAAGGGGCTAGCGGGACGATCAATGAGCAGTTCTTC
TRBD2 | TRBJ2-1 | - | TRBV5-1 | CASSHGVGLVLADEQFF | TGCGCCAGCAGCCATGGAGTCGGACTAGTTCTAGCGGATGAGCAGTTCTTC
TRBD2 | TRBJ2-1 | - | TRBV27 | CASSLPGLGDNEQFF | TGTGCCAGCAGTTTACCGGGACTAGGCGACAATGAGCAGTTCTTC
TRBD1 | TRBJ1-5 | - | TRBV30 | CAWSSGQAGRNQPQHF | TGTGCCTGGAGTTCTGGACAGGCCGGGCGCAATCAGCCCCAGCATTTT
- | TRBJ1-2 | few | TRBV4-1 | CASSQDVRSGYTF | TGCGCCAGCAGCCAAGATGTCCGGAGTGGCTACACCTTC
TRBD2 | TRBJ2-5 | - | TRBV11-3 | CASSLTPSASGHQETQYF | TGTGCCAGCAGCTTAACCCCCAGCGCTAGCGGCCACCAAGAGACCCAGTACTTC
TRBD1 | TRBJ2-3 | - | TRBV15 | CATSTSGQGTDTQYF | TGTGCCACCAGCACCAGCGGACAGGGCACAGATACGCAGTATTTT
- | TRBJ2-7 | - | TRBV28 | CASSPTSYEQYF | TGTGCCAGCAGTCCAACTAGCTACGAGCAGTACTTC
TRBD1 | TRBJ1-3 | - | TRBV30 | CAWSARGIEDTIYF | TGTGCCTGGAGTGCCAGGGGGATTGAGGACACCATATATTTT
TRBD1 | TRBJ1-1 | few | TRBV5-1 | CASSSGTGKDTEAFF | TGCGCCAGCAGCTCCGGGACAGGGAAGGACACTGAAGCTTTCTTT
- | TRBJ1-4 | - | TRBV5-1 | CASSWRTGATNEKLFF | TGCGCCAGCAGCTGGAGAACTGGAGCAACTAATGAAAAACTGTTTTTT
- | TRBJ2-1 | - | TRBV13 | CASSLDTGFRAYNEQFF | TGTGCCAGCAGCTTAGATACAGGGTTTAGGGCCTACAATGAGCAGTTCTTC
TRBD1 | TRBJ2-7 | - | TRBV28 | CASSPRLRQGAYEQYF | TGTGCCAGCAGTCCAAGGCTCCGACAGGGGGCATACGAGCAGTACTTC
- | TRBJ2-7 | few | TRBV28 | CASSPGSYEQYF | TGTGCCAGCAGTCCAGGGTCCTACGAGCAGTACTTC
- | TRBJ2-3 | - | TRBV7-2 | CASSLVQGTDTQYF | TGTGCCAGCAGCTTAGTGCAGGGCACAGATACGCAGTATTTT
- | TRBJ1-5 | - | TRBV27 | CASSPPGSNQPQHF | TGTGCCAGCAGCCCCCCCGGGTCCAATCAGCCCCAGCATTTT
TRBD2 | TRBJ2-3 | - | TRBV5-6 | CASSFGGEADTQYF | TGTGCCAGCAGCTTCGGGGGGGAGGCAGATACGCAGTATTTT
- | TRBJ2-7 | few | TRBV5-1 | CASSFGRGGEQYF | TGCGCCAGCAGCTTCGGCAGGGGCGGAGAGCAGTACTTC
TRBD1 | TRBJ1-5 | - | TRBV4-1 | CASSPPPGTANQPQHF | TGCGCCAGCAGCCCACCTCCCGGGACAGCCAATCAGCCCCAGCATTTT
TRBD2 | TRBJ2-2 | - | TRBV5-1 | CASQRLAGVRAHTGELFF | TGCGCCAGTCAGCGACTAGCGGGAGTAAGGGCCCACACCGGGGAGCTGTTTTTT
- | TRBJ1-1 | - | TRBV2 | CASSGQLLLNTEAFF | TGTGCCAGCAGTGGACAGCTACTATTGAACACTGAAGCTTTCTTT
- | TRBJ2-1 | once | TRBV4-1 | CASTRQALNNEQFF | TGCGCCAGCACCCGACAGGCCCTAAACAATGAGCAGTTCTTC
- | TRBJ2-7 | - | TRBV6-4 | CASSDHTSRPYEQYF | TGTGCCAGCAGTGACCACACTAGTAGGCCCTACGAGCAGTACTTC
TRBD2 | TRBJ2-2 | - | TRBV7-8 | CASSYKPGLAGGFNTGELFF | TGTGCCAGCAGCTACAAGCCAGGACTAGCGGGAGGGTTTAACACCGGGGAGCTGTTTTTT